One T cell receptor (beta chain) is described in this entry. The CDR3 spans 16 residues. V was clipped by 4 bases and J by 5 bases, with 21 bases between them. The germline V gene encodes CDR1 SGHDT and CDR2 YYEEEE. This entry is derived from a study of CD8 T cells in Susac syndrome. Treatment-naive patients with stable or active relapsing-remitting disease served as multiple sclerosis controls. RNA amounts of roughly 0.5 to 1 ug underwent reverse transcription with random hexamers. Amplification of TCR beta CDR3 across 54 Vbeta and 13 Jbeta was performed with immunoSEQ multiplex PCR. TCRdb re-called the immunoSEQ multiplex PCR reads with MiXCR, one entry per CDR3 protein. The sample gives more than 150,000 distinct CDR3 sequences, just under 97% of which show up once; 0.13% to 0.15% is in the top ten.

Sequencing input: CD8+ T cells from PBMCs. The chain employs TRBV5-6 and TRBJ1-2; D might be TRBD1 (5 bases). This sequence originates from a human donor with multiple sclerosis. For the CDR3, the DNA is TGTGCCAGCAGCAGCGGGGGTCAGCCAGGCTCATATGGCTACACCTTC. Encoded protein: CASSSGGQPGSYGYTF.